Below are 19 T cell receptor beta chains sequenced from a single sample in a study of T cell changes during pregnancy in multiple sclerosis. Produced via immunoSEQ multiplex PCR; TCRdb's table is partial and in-frame only. The table shows roughly 24,000 clones, with 70% to 90% occurring only once. Source: CD8+ T cells from peripheral blood mononuclear cells, taken before pregnancy. These TCRs come from a female donor with multiple sclerosis, enrolled in a pregnancy study.

The rearrangement links TRBV7-3 to TRBJ2-1; no reliable D call. The V gene lost 4 bases and the J gene lost 3 bases, with 16 bases spanning the gap. The CDR3 runs to 16 residues. Per the germline V gene, CDR1 is SGHTA and CDR2 is FQGTGA. The CDR3 sequence: CASSSPRQSFYNEQFF. The CDR3, as DNA: TGTGCCAGCAGCTCCCCGAGGCAGAGCTTCTACAATGAGCAGTTCTTC.

The chain is built from TRBV7-2 and TRBJ1-5; tentative D call: TRBD1 (6 bases). The ends were cut back, 4 bases at V and 5 bases at J, with 18 bases in the middle. In germline, CDR1 is SGHTA, CDR2 FQGNSA. This CDR3 region has 16 residues. The CDR3 region is CASSSYTGQIYQPQHF. In nucleotides, the CDR3 is TGTGCCAGCAGCTCATATACTGGACAGATTTATCAGCCCCAGCATTTT.

In this sample, this clone turned up once. The chain links TRBV7-8 to TRBJ1-2; tentative D call: TRBD1 (6 bases). The germline CDR1 and CDR2 sequences are SGHVS and FQNEAQ. V was shortened by 2 bases and J by 5 bases, with 21 bases between the two germline ends. The CDR3 totals 17 residues. CDR3 region: CASSLFGDVSGEYGYTF. Written as DNA, the CDR3 is TGTGCCAGCAGCTTATTTGGGGATGTGTCAGGGGAATATGGCTACACCTTC.

This chain joins TRBV19 and TRBJ2-1; no definite D call. The V end was cut by 2 bases, the J end by 0 bases, with 11 bases between. The CDR3 contains 16 residues. CDR1 is LNHDA and CDR2 is SQIVND in the germline V gene (reference sequence). This chain's CDR3 is CASSIMPADSYNEQFF. The CDR3 coding sequence is TGTGCCAGTAGTATAATGCCGGCGGACTCCTACAATGAGCAGTTCTTC. Full variable domain (rest looked up from reference TRBV19 and TRBJ2-1): DGGITQSPKYLFRKEGQNVTLSCEQNLNHDAMYWYRQDPGQGLRLIYYSQIVNDFQKGDIAEGYSVSREKKESFPLTVTSAQKNPTAFYLCASSIMPADSYNEQFFGPGTRLTVL.

The CDR3 DNA sequence: TGTGCCAGCAGTGAAAATGGGCTAGCCGCGTACCAAGAGACCCAGTACTTC. Translated: CASSENGLAAYQETQYF. The V gene is TRBV6-1, the J gene TRBJ2-5; D might be TRBD2 (5 bases). V lost 2 bases and J lost 0, with 16 bases in between. Germline loops: CDR1 MNHNS, CDR2 SASEGT. The CDR3 contains 17 residues.

The chain recombines TRBV9 with TRBJ1-1, with TRBD1 matching 8 bases. The V and J ends lost 2 bases and 0 bases, in that order; junction bases with no gene match: 6. The CDR3 is made up of 16 amino acids. Germline values: CDR1 SGDLS, CDR2 YYNGEE. In DNA, the CDR3 is TGTGCCAGCAGCGTGGGGACAGGAGGCATGAACACTGAAGCTTTCTTT. It is translated as CASSVGTGGMNTEAFF.

The genes are TRBV4-2 and TRBJ2-7; 7 bases are a match to TRBD2. This CDR3 is 15 amino acids long. CDR1 and CDR2 (germline): LGHNA, YNFKEQ. The junction had 4 bases not matched to a gene; V was cut back by 1 base and J by 1 base. CDR3 amino acids: CASSQGLANSYEQYF. CDR3 sequence (DNA): TGTGCCAGCAGCCAAGGACTAGCCAATTCCTACGAGCAGTACTTC.

The V and J genes are TRBV7-3 and TRBJ2-7, with D perhaps matching TRBD1 (6 bases). The CDR3 is 14 residues long. In germline, CDR1 is SGHTA, CDR2 FQGTGA. V shed 5 bases and J shed 1 base, with 12 bases lying between them. The CDR3 reads CASSQGLPSYEQYF. The CDR3, as DNA: TGTGCCAGCAGCCAGGGGTTACCTTCCTACGAGCAGTACTTC.

The CDR3 region is CASSFRDIYEQYF. CDR3 nucleotides: TGTGCCAGCAGCTTCCGGGACATCTACGAGCAGTACTTC. The J gene is TRBJ2-7, the V gene TRBV7-8, with D tentatively TRBD1 (6 bases). Trimming removed 3 bases at V and 3 bases at J, with 9 bases between. The length of the CDR3 is 13 residues. The V gene's germline CDR1 is SGHVS and CDR2 FQNEAQ. The full variable domain, its missing parts supplied by reference TRBV7-8 and TRBJ2-7, is GAGVSQSPRYKVAKRGQDVALRCDPISGHVSLFWYQQALGQGPEFLTYFQNEAQLDKSGLPSDRFFAERPEGSVSTLKIQRTQQEDSAVYLCASSFRDIYEQYFGPGTRLTVT.

The V gene is TRBV7-9, the J gene TRBJ1-2; 8 bases align to TRBD1. Trimming cost V 6 bases and J 3 bases; bases outside gene matches: 12. Germline assignment: CDR1 SEHNR and CDR2 FQNEAQ (reference sequence). The CDR3 sequence is 16 residues long. The CDR3 region is CASSYQGAGFYYGYTF. CDR3 coding DNA: TGTGCCAGCAGTTATCAGGGGGCGGGTTTTTACTATGGCTACACCTTC.

The chain links TRBV6-8 to TRBJ1-5, with TRBD1 as a possible D gene (5 bases). The CDR3 is made up of 15 amino acids. V lost 6 bases to trimming and J lost 4 bases, with 16 bases between them. Germline values: CDR1 MNHGY, CDR2 SAAAGT. CDR3 amino acids: CASSPGGFRNQPQHF. CDR3 DNA: TGTGCCAGCAGCCCCGGGGGGTTTCGGAATCAGCCCCAGCATTTT.

This chain connects TRBV7-6 to TRBJ2-1, with TRBD2 matching over 14 bases. Germline trimming cut 0 bases from V and 9 bases from J; bases unmatched to any gene: 7. CDR3 length equals 17 residues. The germline V gene has CDR1 SGHVS and CDR2 FNYEAQ. The CDR3 here is CASSLAPGLAGVREQFF. The CDR3 nucleotides are TGTGCCAGCAGCTTAGCCCCGGGACTAGCGGGAGTGCGTGAGCAGTTCTTC.

This chain uses TRBV2 with TRBJ2-1; TRBD2 aligns across 9 bases. This CDR3 spans 14 amino acids. The V gene end was trimmed by 4 bases and the J gene end by 7 bases; junction bases not matched to a gene: 5. The germline CDR1 and CDR2 sequences are SNHLY and FYNNEI. The CDR3 here is CASSVSAGGNEQFF. The CDR3 DNA is TGTGCCAGCAGTGTATCTGCGGGGGGGAATGAGCAGTTCTTC.

This sequence joins TRBV5-6 and TRBJ2-7; 7 nucleotides agree with TRBD1. There are 15 residues in the CDR3. Germline V gene lookup returns CDR1 SGHDT and CDR2 YYEEEE. J gave up 1 base and V 0 bases, and 4 bases lay outside the gene matches. CDR3 DNA: TGTGCCAGCAGCTTGGTGGGGACAGATTCCTACGAGCAGTACTTC. This sequence encodes CASSLVGTDSYEQYF.

This chain connects TRBV18 to TRBJ2-4, with TRBD2 as a possible D gene (6 bases). The CDR3 extends over 16 amino acids. Trimming shortened V by 4 bases and J by 0 bases, and 13 bases separated the two germline ends. CDR1 is KGHSH, CDR2 LQKENI, per germline. CDR3 amino acids: CASSRTVGLAKNIQYF. For the CDR3, the DNA is TGTGCCAGCTCACGCACAGTGGGACTAGCCAAAAACATTCAGTACTTC.

V and J are TRBV2 and TRBJ2-7; no definite D call. Germline V gene sequence: CDR1 SNHLY, CDR2 FYNNEI. This CDR3 spans 14 amino acids. V was trimmed by 6 bases and J by 3 bases, leaving 15 bases between them. CDR3 residues: CASSGSPTYYEQYF. The CDR3 region has the DNA TGTGCCAGCAGCGGGTCACCCACCTACTACGAGCAGTACTTC.

This clone has only a few counts. The V call is TRBV9, the J call TRBJ2-7; 7 nucleotides match TRBD1. This CDR3 spans 14 amino acids. Germline values: CDR1 SGDLS, CDR2 YYNGEE. V was clipped by 3 bases and J by 2 bases; unmatched bases: 5. In DNA form, the CDR3 reads TGTGCCAGCAGCGACCGGGACAGACCCTACGAGCAGTACTTC. Translating it yields CASSDRDRPYEQYF. Together with reference TRBV9 and TRBJ2-7, the CDR3 gives the full variable domain: DSGVTQTPKHLITATGQRVTLRCSPRSGDLSVYWYQQSLDQGLQFLIQYYNGEERAKGNILERFSAQQFPDLHSELNLSSLELGDSALYFCASSDRDRPYEQYFGPGTRLTVT.

The V and J genes are TRBV7-9 and TRBJ2-7; 7 bases are a match to TRBD1. The CDR3 length is 15 residues. V gave up 5 bases and J gave up 3 bases; unmatched junction bases: 10. Germline assignment: CDR1 SEHNR and CDR2 FQNEAQ (reference sequence). The CDR3 nucleotides are TGTGCCAGCAGCCATCGACAGGGAATTTACTACGAGCAGTACTTC. Translation: CASSHRQGIYYEQYF.

Turning to this clone: Other DNA sequences in the same sample also yield this CDR3. The chain combines TRBV30 with TRBJ1-1, with D hard to call. CDR3 length equals 11 residues. V was shortened by 0 bases and J by 6 bases, with 5 bases between the two germline ends. Germline V gene data show CDR1 as GTSNPN and CDR2 as SVGIG (reference sequence). DNA for the CDR3: TGTGCCTGGAGTGTACTCGCTGAAGCTTTCTTT. Its translation: CAWSVLAEAFF.